These 15 T cell receptor beta chains were all obtained from the same sample, sequenced in a study of T cell clonality in common variable immunodeficiency. Here immunoSEQ multiplex PCR was the method, and the copy in TCRdb shows in-frame clones only, minus some. This sample carries tens of thousands of clones, none of them present only once. Sequenced sample: peripheral blood mononuclear cells. These receptors were taken from a person aged 18 to 70 in good health.

This clone was detected ten times or more. Read sequence stops 3 residues before the CDR3 end, and the germline J gene provides the missing end. J is TRBJ2-5 and V is TRBV19; 9 bases fit TRBD1. In germline, CDR1 is LNHDA, CDR2 SQIVND (reference sequence). The CDR3 runs to 14 residues. With 3 bases clipped from V and 5 bases from J, the junction kept 4 bases outside the gene matches. Incomplete CDR3 DNA: TGTGCCAGTAGTATTACAGGGGGCGGCGAGACC. Residues: CASSITGGGET. The complete CDR3 sequence is CASSITGGGETQYF.

This clone was found many times. One end of the junction does not line up with germline, which may come from a read error. The read stops 3 residues short of the end of the CDR3; the missing end is completed from the germline J gene. The rearrangement uses TRBV20-1 and TRBJ2-1; 8 nucleotides line up with TRBD2. CDR1 DFQATT and CDR2 SNEGSKA come from the germline V gene (reference sequence). The CDR3 has 16 amino acids. The CDR3 reads CSASTLAGYSSNEQFF. The sequenced part of the CDR3 DNA is TGCAGTGCTAGCACCCTAGCGGGTTACTCCTCCAATGAG.

This clone was seen at least ten times. From the germline J gene comes the end of the CDR3, since the read stops 3 residues before it. The chain recombines TRBV5-1 with TRBJ2-1, with 11 bases aligning to TRBD1. V gave up 4 bases and J gave up 6 bases; unmatched junction bases: 6. CDR1 and CDR2 (germline): SGHRS, YFSETQ. This CDR3 is built from 15 residues. CDR3 region: CASSLDRGLGNEQFF. CDR3 bases read: TGCGCCAGCAGCCTGGACAGGGGGCTAGGCAATGAG.

In this sample, this clone turned up many times. The CDR3 extends 3 residues past the end of the read, so its final part is completed from the germline J gene. The chain uses TRBV20-1 and TRBJ1-1; D call uncertain. V shed 0 bases and J shed 0 bases, with 8 bases lying between them. This CDR3 is built from 14 residues. The germline gives CDR1 DFQATT, CDR2 SNEGSKA (reference sequence). The CDR3 DNA, read in part, is TGCAGTGCTAGAGATCCCGTTGTGAACACTGAA. Translated: CSARDPVVNTE. The full CDR3 is CSARDPVVNTEAFF.

CDR3 sequence reads: CASSGPGTSGVHEQYF. Partial CDR3 DNA: TGTGCCAGCAGTGGCCCCGGGACTAGCGGGGTCCACGAG. V usage is TRBV6-1 and J usage is TRBJ2-7, with 13 nucleotides matching TRBD2. The sequenced fragment ends 3 residues before the CDR3 boundary, so the rest is inferred from the germline J gene. The J segment lost 5 bases and the V segment lost 4 bases, leaving 8 bases of the junction unmatched. This CDR3 comprises 16 residues. The germline gives CDR1 MNHNS, CDR2 SASEGT.

This clone was counted at least ten times. A junction boundary mismatches the germline segment, possibly from a read error. The missing CDR3 end, 3 residues past where the read stops, is filled in from the germline J gene. The chain recombines TRBV4-2 with TRBJ2-3; tentative D call: TRBD2 (6 bases). From germline, CDR1 is LGHNA and CDR2 YNFKEQ. The CDR3 has 17 amino acids. The CDR3 here is CASSQDALAGLADTQYF. CDR3 DNA, as far as it was read: TGCGCCAGCAGCCAAGATGCCCTGGCGGGGCTTGCAGATACG.

In this sample, this clone turned up many times. The CDR3 extends 3 residues past the end of the read, so its final part is completed from the germline J gene. The rearrangement joins TRBV6-2 or TRBV6-3 to TRBJ1-5; D unclear. The CDR3 contains 13 residues. V was shortened by 6 bases and J by 7 bases, with 13 bases between the two germline ends. Germline lookup yields CDR1 MNHEY and CDR2 SVGEGT. This CDR3 is CASRDFGRQPQHF. Incomplete CDR3 DNA: TGTGCCAGCAGGGACTTCGGACGACAGCCC.

This clone was observed many times. The read gets to within 3 residues of the CDR3 end, and the germline J gene fills in the rest. This chain links TRBV5-1 with TRBJ2-3; 16 nucleotides align to TRBD2. The CDR3 has 16 amino acids. V was clipped by 3 bases and J by 4 bases; unmatched bases: 2. Germline assignment: CDR1 SGHRS and CDR2 YFSETQ. The covered CDR3 bases are TGCGCCAGCAGCTCGGGACTAGCGGGAGGGCCAGATACG. Residues: CASSSGLAGGPDT. The CDR3 as a whole reads CASSSGLAGGPDTQYF. Complete variable domain (other parts from reference TRBV5-1 and TRBJ2-3): KAGVTQTPRYLIKTRGQQVTLSCSPISGHRSVSWYQQTPGQGLQFLFEYFSETQRNKGNFPGRFSGRQFSNSRSEMNVSTLELGDSALYLCASSSGLAGGPDTQYFGPGTRLTVL.

This clone was observed at least ten times. The read terminates 3 residues ahead of where the CDR3 ends, so the germline J gene completes it. The chain couples TRBV5-1 to TRBJ1-6; the D gene is possibly TRBD1 (6 bases). V gave up 5 bases and J gave up 10 bases, with 22 bases separating them. Germline CDR1 and CDR2: SGHRS and YFSETQ. This CDR3 has 16 residues. CDR3 sequence: CASSMKSGTRDSPLHF. The part of the CDR3 DNA that was read is TGCGCCAGCAGTATGAAATCCGGGACAAGGGACTCACCC.

This clone appeared many times. The read halts 3 residues ahead of the CDR3 end, with the missing end drawn from the germline J gene. The rearrangement links TRBV6-2 or TRBV6-3 to TRBJ1-1; a weak D match, TRBD1 (5 bases). V was shortened by 6 bases and J by 2 bases, with 16 bases between the two germline ends. Germline CDR1 MNHEY, CDR2 SVGEGT. This CDR3 spans 15 amino acids. The CDR3: CASSYGGVGNTEAFF. Partial CDR3 DNA: TGTGCCAGCAGCTACGGGGGGGTTGGAAACACTGAA.

The CDR3 loop reads CASSLAGTSGEYEQYF. Incomplete CDR3 DNA: TGTGCCAGCAGCTTAGCGGGGACTAGCGGGGAGTACGAG. This chain uses TRBV7-2 with TRBJ2-7; TRBD2 aligns across 13 bases. The read stops 3 residues short of the end of the CDR3; the missing end is completed from the germline J gene. The germline CDR1 and CDR2 sequences are SGHTA and FQGNSA. This CDR3 has 16 amino acids. With V trimmed by 0 bases and J by 4 bases, 3 bases remained unmatched.

Many counts were recorded for this clone. The read comes to an end 3 residues before the CDR3 does, leaving the germline J gene to fill in the end. At the DNA level, this CDR3 is encoded by other sequences in the same sample as well. The genes are TRBV7-9 and TRBJ1-1; 8 bases are a match to TRBD1. Looked up from germline, CDR1 is SEHNR and CDR2 is FQNEAQ (reference sequence). The CDR3 consists of 15 residues. V dropped 3 bases and J dropped 0; count of bases not matched to a gene: 3. This CDR3 reads CASSFWTGLNTEAFF. Incomplete CDR3 DNA: TGTGCCAGCAGCTTCTGGACAGGGTTGAACACTGAA.

This clone came up many times. From the germline J gene comes the end of the CDR3, since the read stops 3 residues before it. V is TRBV19 and J is TRBJ1-2; no reliable D call. Looked up from germline, CDR1 is LNHDA and CDR2 is SQIVND (reference sequence). This CDR3 has 17 amino acids. CDR3: CASSIAYWNYDEDTYTF. The DNA read from the CDR3 is TGTGCCAGTAGTATTGCGTACTGGAACTATGACGAAGATACC.

To note about this clone: One end of the junction varies from germline; a read error may be responsible. The CDR3 goes on 3 residues after the read ends, and that part is filled in from the germline J gene. V usage is TRBV6-1 and J usage is TRBJ2-7; 9 bases fit TRBD2. The CDR3 is made up of 15 amino acids. Germline CDR1 and CDR2: MNHNS and SASEGT. CDR3 sequence reads: CTSSEELAGAYEQYF. Incomplete CDR3 DNA: TGTACCAGCAGTGAAGAGTTAGCGGGAGCCTACGAG.

In its sample, this clone was seen many times. CDR3 DNA, as far as it was read: TGCAGTGCCTTAAATGGGCGGGGCTACAATGAG. Encoded protein: CSALNGRGYNE. The complete CDR3 reads CSALNGRGYNEQFF. This sequence joins TRBV20-1 and TRBJ2-1; tentatively, D is TRBD2 (6 bases). The observed sequence ends 3 residues before the CDR3 terminus, with the missing tail filled in from the germline J gene. The V end was cut by 6 bases, the J end by 3 bases, with 15 bases between. Germline V gives CDR1 DFQATT, CDR2 SNEGSKA (reference sequence). This CDR3 is 14 amino acids long.